Each of the 18 T cell receptor beta chains below was sequenced from the same sample in a study of PD-L1 blockade in urothelial cancer. Data came from immunoSEQ multiplex PCR; TCRdb stores just in-frame clones and leaves some out. The sample records about 81,000 clones, 90% being singletons. Sequences were derived from PBMCs, sampled around atezolizumab (anti-PD-L1) treatment. These TCRs come from a man between 60 and 70 years old with urothelial cancer.

This clone was detected only a few times. V usage is TRBV4-2 and J usage is TRBJ2-7, with 9 positions matching TRBD2. Germline CDR1 is LGHNA and CDR2 is YNFKEQ. There are 17 residues in the CDR3. V shed 1 base and J 3 bases; nucleotides not matched to a gene: 10. DNA for the CDR3: TGTGCCAGCAGCCAAGCCCCCCTGGGACTAGCCTTCTACGAGCAGTACTTC. Its translation: CASSQAPLGLAFYEQYF.

This chain joins TRBV7-3 and TRBJ1-5; 8 positions match TRBD1. The V gene's germline CDR1 is SGHTA and CDR2 FQGTGA. The CDR3 has 17 residues. After removal of 5 bases from V and 4 bases from J, the junction contained 13 bases not matched to a gene. The CDR3 loop is CASSDSGTGLRNQPQHF. In DNA form, the CDR3 reads TGTGCCAGCAGCGACTCCGGGACAGGTTTGCGGAATCAGCCCCAGCATTTT.

This chain joins TRBV4-2 and TRBJ2-1, with 7 nucleotides matching TRBD1. The length of the CDR3 is 14 residues. CDR1 is LGHNA and CDR2 is YNFKEQ in the germline V gene. With V trimmed by 3 bases and J by 9 bases, 8 bases remained unmatched. The CDR3 protein is CASSQAKGDSEQFF. The CDR3 bases are TGTGCCAGCAGCCAGGCAAAGGGGGACAGTGAGCAGTTCTTC.

The rearrangement links TRBV9 to TRBJ2-3; 10 bases match TRBD2. The CDR3 extends over 14 amino acids. Germline CDR1 is SGDLS and CDR2 is YYNGEE. V trimming: 4 bases; J trimming: 3 bases; junction bases outside the gene matches: 2. The CDR3 loop reads CASSPSGRTDTQYF. The CDR3 DNA is TGTGCCAGCAGCCCTAGCGGGAGAACAGATACGCAGTATTTT.

The gene calls are TRBV5-4 and TRBJ2-7, with TRBD2 matching 10 bases. Germline V gene data show CDR1 as SGHNT and CDR2 as YYREEE (reference sequence). Trimming removed 5 bases from V and 7 bases from J; junction bases left unmatched: 6. The CDR3 length is 13 residues. The CDR3 DNA is TGTGCCAGCAGGCTAGCGGGAGTGTATGAGCAGTACTTC. It is translated as CASRLAGVYEQYF.

The genes are TRBV7-2 and TRBJ2-7; TRBD2 might be the D (5 bases). Deletions cut 5 bases from V and 7 bases from J, with 15 bases between. Germline assignment: CDR1 SGHTA and CDR2 FQGNSA. The CDR3 contains 13 residues. The CDR3 DNA sequence: TGTGCCAGCAGCCCAGCGGAGATCGGGGAGCAGTACTTC. It translates to CASSPAEIGEQYF.

This rearrangement joins TRBV4-2 to TRBJ2-3; a weak D match, TRBD2 (6 bases). The V gene's germline CDR1 is LGHNA and CDR2 YNFKEQ. CDR3 length: 16 amino acids. Deletions cut 5 bases from V and 0 bases from J, with 15 bases between. CDR3 residues: CASSAFSGASTDTQYF. In nucleotides, the CDR3 is TGTGCCAGCAGCGCGTTTAGCGGTGCTAGCACAGATACGCAGTATTTT.

This clone has just one count. The rearrangement links TRBV10-3 to TRBJ2-7, with TRBD2 as a possible D gene (5 bases). The germline CDR1 and CDR2 sequences are ENHRY and SYGVKD. CDR3 length: 14 residues. Trimming stripped 4 bases from V and 5 bases from J, with 15 bases between. CDR3 protein: CAISASGPPDEQYF. The CDR3 DNA follows: TGTGCCATCAGTGCGAGCGGCCCCCCAGACGAGCAGTACTTC.

This chain connects TRBV6-5 to TRBJ1-6, with TRBD1 matching over 9 bases. CDR1 is MNHEY, CDR2 SVGAGI, per germline. This CDR3 spans 15 amino acids. J was trimmed by 9 bases and V by 2 bases; bases with no gene match: 5. CDR3 sequence: CASSYEGQGFSPLHF. The CDR3 DNA reads as TGTGCCAGCAGTTACGAGGGACAGGGTTTTTCACCCCTCCACTTT.

The gene calls are TRBV5-1 and TRBJ1-1, with 8 bases that match TRBD1. CDR1 is SGHRS and CDR2 is YFSETQ in the germline V gene. CDR3 length: 15 residues. The trim removed 2 bases at V and 5 bases at J, leaving 8 bases unmatched. The CDR3 coding sequence is TGCGCCAGCAGCTTCGCAGGGGGCGCGGGGACTGAAGCTTTCTTT. Translating gives CASSFAGGAGTEAFF. Using reference TRBV5-1 and TRBJ1-1 for the parts outside the CDR3, the full variable domain is KAGVTQTPRYLIKTRGQQVTLSCSPISGHRSVSWYQQTPGQGLQFLFEYFSETQRNKGNFPGRFSGRQFSNSRSEMNVSTLELGDSALYLCASSFAGGAGTEAFFGQGTRLTVV.

This chain connects TRBV19 to TRBJ2-7; 8 nucleotides line up with TRBD1. V shed 4 bases and J 2 bases; nucleotides not matched to a gene: 4. Per germline, CDR1 LNHDA and CDR2 SQIVND (reference sequence). This CDR3 has 14 amino acids. This CDR3 is CASSTQQGAYEQYF. The DNA of the CDR3 is TGTGCCAGTAGTACGCAACAGGGGGCCTACGAGCAGTACTTC.

V is TRBV11-2 and J is TRBJ1-2, with D perhaps matching TRBD1 (6 bases). Trimming removed 5 bases at V and 8 bases at J, with 15 bases between. Germline lookup yields CDR1 SGHAT and CDR2 FQNNGV. The CDR3 runs 13 residues. CDR3 DNA: TGTGCCAGCAGCCCCTTCAGGGGTGGGGGCTACACCTTC. It translates to CASSPFRGGGYTF.

With respect to this clone: The germline gene is not matched at one end of the junction; a read error may be the cause. The chain is built from TRBV11-3 and TRBJ2-2; D not certain. Germline V CDR1 and CDR2: SGHNT, YENEEA. This CDR3 region has 14 residues. The chain's CDR3 is CARSPLLSTVKLFF. In DNA, the CDR3 is TGTGCCCGCAGTCCCCTCTTATCTACCGTGAAGCTGTTTTTT.

The J gene is TRBJ2-6, the V gene TRBV5-6; 12 bases map to TRBD1. Germline V gene data show CDR1 as SGHDT and CDR2 as YYEEEE. The V and J ends lost 5 bases and 1 base, in that order; junction bases with no gene match: 7. The CDR3 totals 18 residues. CDR3 sequence: CASRRPGQGASGANVLTF. The CDR3 nucleotides are TGTGCCAGCAGAAGGCCGGGACAGGGGGCATCTGGGGCCAACGTCCTGACTTTC. Using reference TRBV5-6 and TRBJ2-6 for the parts outside the CDR3, the full variable domain is DAGVTQSPTHLIKTRGQQVTLRCSPKSGHDTVSWYQQALGQGPQFIFQYYEEEERQRGNFPDRFSGHQFPNYSSELNVNALLLGDSALYLCASRRPGQGASGANVLTFGAGSRLTVL.

On this clone: An end of the junction does not agree with germline; a read error may underlie this. The chain combines TRBV7-6 with TRBJ2-5; possible D gene TRBD1, 5 bases. The CDR3 covers 13 residues. Germline values: CDR1 SGHVS, CDR2 FNYEAQ. The CDR3 nucleotides are TGTACCAGCAGCTCACAGGTGGGAGAGACCCAGTACTTC. This gives the protein CTSSSQVGETQYF.

This chain connects TRBV9 to TRBJ2-5; the D gene is possibly TRBD1 (6 bases). Germline V gene data show CDR1 as SGDLS and CDR2 as YYNGEE. This CDR3 spans 17 amino acids. V lost 3 bases and J 2 bases, leaving 20 bases between the germline ends. The CDR3: CASSEGVEFWGQETQYF. CDR3 nucleotides: TGTGCCAGCAGCGAGGGGGTGGAATTTTGGGGTCAAGAGACCCAGTACTTC.

The sample holds one count of this clone. This rearrangement joins TRBV19 to TRBJ1-2; 7 bases align to TRBD1. J gave up 4 bases and V 5 bases, and 7 bases lay outside the gene matches. The CDR3 has 14 amino acids. Germline V gene data show CDR1 as LNHDA and CDR2 as SQIVND (reference sequence). Here the CDR3 reads CASSLRGRSYGYTF. The CDR3 region has the DNA TGTGCCAGTAGTCTGAGGGGGCGCAGCTATGGCTACACCTTC.

This chain uses TRBV15 with TRBJ2-2, with 15 positions matching TRBD2. This CDR3 is 18 amino acids long. Germline V gene data show CDR1 as LNHNV and CDR2 as YYDKDF (reference sequence). The V segment lost 1 base and the J segment 6 bases; nucleotides outside the gene matches: 6. The CDR3 sequence is CATSRGSGTSGRSGELFF. CDR3 bases: TGTGCCACCAGCAGAGGGTCCGGGACTAGCGGGAGGTCCGGGGAGCTGTTTTTT.